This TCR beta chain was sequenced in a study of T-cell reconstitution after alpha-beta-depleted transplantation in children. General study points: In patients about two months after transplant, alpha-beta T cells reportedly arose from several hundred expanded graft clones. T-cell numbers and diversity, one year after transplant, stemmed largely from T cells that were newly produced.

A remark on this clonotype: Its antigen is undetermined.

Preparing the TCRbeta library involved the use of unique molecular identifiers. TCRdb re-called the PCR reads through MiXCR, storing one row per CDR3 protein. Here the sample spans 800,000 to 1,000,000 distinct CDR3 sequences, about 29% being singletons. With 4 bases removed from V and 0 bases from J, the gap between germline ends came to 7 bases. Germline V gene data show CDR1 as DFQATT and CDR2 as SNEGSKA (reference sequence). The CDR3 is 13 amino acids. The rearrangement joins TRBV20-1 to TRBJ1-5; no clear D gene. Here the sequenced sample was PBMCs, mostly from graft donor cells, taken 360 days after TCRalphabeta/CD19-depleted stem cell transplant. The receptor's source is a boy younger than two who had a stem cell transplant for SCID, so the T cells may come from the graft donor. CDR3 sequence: CSATKSSNQPQHF. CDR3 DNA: TGCAGTGCTACAAAATCTAGCAATCAGCCCCAGCATTTT.